A selection of T cell receptor beta chains follows, all from one sample in a study of blood T cell repertoires in COVID-19. TCRdb's table, derived via immunoSEQ multiplex PCR, lists solely in-frame clones and lacks some. The data show around 130,000 clones, roughly three quarters seen once. The sample taken for sequencing was peripheral blood. These receptors were collected from a human donor in a cohort sampled during active COVID-19. Each CDR3 is given with its conserved first and last residue. D genes are given only for firm matches. Not all rows give a size; the values are once, few, many and, for expanded clones, a class.

V	J	D	size	CDR3	DNA
TRBV11-2	TRBJ1-1	-	-	CASRNSGHQNTEAFF	TGTGCCAGCAGAAACTCGGGACACCAGAACACTGAAGCTTTCTTT
TRBV5-8	TRBJ2-5	TRBD1	-	CASSRDGQGQETQYF	TGTGCCAGCAGCCGTGACGGACAGGGCCAAGAGACCCAGTACTTC
TRBV23-1	TRBJ2-1	-	-	CASSQSMGREDEQFF	TGCGCCAGCAGTCAATCGATGGGCAGGGAGGATGAGCAGTTCTTC
TRBV27	TRBJ2-7	-	-	CASSLLRARTYEQYF	TGTGCCAGCAGCCTCCTACGAGCGAGAACCTACGAGCAGTACTTC
TRBV5-4	TRBJ2-7	TRBD1	-	CASSKGQERMGEQYF	TGTGCCAGCAGCAAGGGACAGGAGAGGATGGGGGAGCAGTACTTC
TRBV7-2	TRBJ1-4	TRBD1	-	CASSPVGTGGSANEKLFF	TGTGCCAGCAGCCCTGTGGGGACAGGGGGCTCTGCTAATGAAAAACTGTTTTTT
TRBV27	TRBJ2-5	-	-	CASSLEGAVEETQYF	TGTGCCAGCAGTTTGGAAGGGGCGGTTGAGGAGACCCAGTACTTC
TRBV28	TRBJ2-7	TRBD1	-	CASGTATYEQYF	TGTGCCAGCGGGACAGCAACCTACGAGCAGTACTTC
TRBV15	TRBJ1-1	-	-	CATSSLMNTEAFF	TGTGCCACCAGCTCACTCATGAACACTGAAGCTTTCTTT
TRBV29-1	TRBJ2-7	-	-	CSVGLGGYEQYF	TGCAGCGTTGGTTTAGGGGGCTACGAGCAGTACTTC
TRBV19	TRBJ1-2	TRBD1	-	CASSIGTGGGYGYTF	TGTGCCAGTAGTATAGGAACAGGGGGAGGCTATGGCTACACCTTC
TRBV5-8	TRBJ2-7	TRBD2	-	CASSASGAHFEQYF	TGTGCCAGCAGCGCGAGCGGGGCCCACTTCGAGCAGTACTTC
TRBV28	TRBJ1-2	TRBD1	-	CASSFKGAGYGYTF	TGTGCCAGCAGTTTTAAGGGGGCGGGCTATGGCTACACCTTC
TRBV21-1	TRBJ2-6	-	-	CASPLTGDGANVLTF	TGTGCCAGCCCCTTAACAGGGGACGGGGCCAACGTCCTGACTTTC
TRBV4-1	TRBJ1-1	-	-	CASSHHTANTEAFF	TGCGCCAGCAGCCATCACACAGCGAACACTGAAGCTTTCTTT
TRBV7-9	TRBJ1-1	-	-	CASSSGSSEAFF	TGTGCCAGCAGCTCTGGCAGTTCTGAAGCTTTCTTT
TRBV9	TRBJ2-7	TRBD1	few	CASSVRQGPYEQYF	TGTGCCAGCAGCGTAAGACAGGGCCCCTACGAGCAGTACTTC
TRBV2	TRBJ2-7	TRBD1	-	CASSEGTGVYEQYF	TGTGCCAGCAGTGAGGGGACAGGGGTGTACGAGCAGTACTTC
TRBV7-8	TRBJ2-3	TRBD2	-	CASSRGRGTDTQYF	TGTGCCAGCAGCCGCGGGAGGGGGACAGATACGCAGTATTTT
TRBV24-1	TRBJ1-5	-	-	CATSTGSNQPQHF	TGTGCCACCAGCACAGGGAGCAATCAGCCCCAGCATTTT
TRBV2	TRBJ2-1	-	few	CASSGGYNEQFF	TGTGCCAGCAGTGGAGGGTACAATGAGCAGTTCTTC
TRBV9	TRBJ2-1	TRBD2	-	CASSVSGGPYNEQFF	TGTGCCAGCAGCGTAAGCGGGGGGCCCTACAATGAGCAGTTCTTC
TRBV19	TRBJ1-5	TRBD1	-	CASSTGQVLNQPQHF	TGTGCCAGTAGTACGGGACAGGTACTCAATCAGCCCCAGCATTTT
TRBV19	TRBJ2-7	-	-	CASSIGLHQGEQYF	TGTGCCAGTAGTATAGGACTCCACCAGGGTGAGCAGTACTTC
TRBV3-1/TRBV3-2	TRBJ1-4	-	once	CASTTDMQNEKLFF	TGTGCCAGCACCACGGACATGCAGAATGAAAAACTGTTTTTT
TRBV27	TRBJ1-1	-	once	CASSRHRNTEAFF	TGTGCCAGCAGTCGACACCGTAACACTGAAGCTTTCTTT
TRBV6-5	TRBJ2-3	-	-	CASSRTVSSTDTQYF	TGTGCCAGCAGCAGGACAGTTTCTAGCACAGATACGCAGTATTTT
TRBV4-1	TRBJ2-7	-	-	CASSQDDAGAGYEQYF	TGCGCCAGCAGCCAAGATGATGCTGGGGCAGGCTACGAGCAGTACTTC
TRBV11-2	TRBJ2-5	-	-	CASSSAAGLAETQYF	TGTGCCAGCAGCTCCGCGGCAGGGTTAGCAGAGACCCAGTACTTC
TRBV27	TRBJ2-2	TRBD2	once	CASSLLASGSLGAGELFF	TGTGCCAGCAGTTTATTGGCTAGCGGGAGCTTGGGGGCCGGGGAGCTGTTTTTT
TRBV11-2	TRBJ2-1	-	-	CASSSEQGMVGNEQFF	TGTGCCAGCAGCTCAGAACAGGGCATGGTCGGCAATGAGCAGTTCTTC
TRBV18	TRBJ2-6	-	few	CASSRQTGPGGANVLTF	TGTGCCAGCTCACGCCAGACAGGTCCCGGTGGGGCCAACGTCCTGACTTTC
TRBV28	TRBJ2-7	-	-	CASSYHYEQYF	TGTGCCAGCAGCTACCACTACGAGCAGTACTTC
TRBV15	TRBJ2-7	-	-	CATSRDPGGGYEQYF	TGTGCCACCAGCAGAGATCCCGGGGGAGGTTACGAGCAGTACTTC
TRBV18	TRBJ1-1	-	-	CASSPRPGQNTEAFF	TGTGCCAGCTCACCCCGACCGGGACAGAACACTGAAGCTTTCTTT
TRBV7-9	TRBJ1-2	-	-	CASSLAGGGYTF	TGTGCCAGCAGCTTAGCCGGCGGAGGCTACACCTTC
TRBV21-1	TRBJ2-5	-	-	CASSKDGRAYQETQYF	TGTGCCAGCAGCAAAGACGGCAGGGCGTACCAAGAGACCCAGTACTTC
TRBV25-1	TRBJ1-1	-	-	CASSDRTGSGTEAFF	TGTGCCAGCAGTGATCGCACAGGGTCGGGCACTGAAGCTTTCTTT
TRBV2	TRBJ1-2	TRBD1	-	CASRDGTAYGYTF	TGTGCCAGCAGGGATGGGACAGCCTATGGCTACACCTTC
TRBV28	TRBJ2-7	TRBD1	-	CASSGSWNRGDYEQYF	TGTGCCAGCAGCGGTTCGTGGAACAGGGGGGACTACGAGCAGTACTTC
TRBV3-1/TRBV3-2	TRBJ1-6	-	-	CASSQAPNGYSPLHF	TGTGCCAGCAGCCAAGCGCCAAACGGGTATTCACCCCTCCACTTT
TRBV5-1	TRBJ2-7	TRBD2	-	CASSAGTGGTSYEQYF	TGCGCCAGCAGTGCAGGGACGGGAGGTACATCCTACGAGCAGTACTTC
TRBV7-8	TRBJ1-4	-	-	CASGTGKEKLFF	TGTGCCAGCGGAACGGGGAAAGAAAAACTGTTTTTT
TRBV4-1	TRBJ2-7	TRBD2	-	CASSQDRLAGGRNEQYF	TGCGCCAGCAGCCAAGATCGACTAGCGGGAGGGAGAAACGAGCAGTACTTC
TRBV7-9	TRBJ2-7	TRBD1	-	CASSLGRDRFDEQYF	TGTGCCAGCAGCTTAGGCCGGGACAGGTTCGACGAGCAGTACTTC
TRBV7-9	TRBJ2-7	-	few	CASSTLSSYEQYF	TGTGCCAGCAGCACCCTTAGCTCCTACGAGCAGTACTTC
TRBV6-4	TRBJ2-3	-	once	CASGEEAGASTDTQYF	TGTGCCAGCGGCGAAGAAGCGGGCGCTAGCACAGATACGCAGTATTTT
TRBV7-9	TRBJ1-2	-	-	CASSLGDSNNYGYTF	TGTGCCAGCAGCTTAGGTGACAGCAATAACTATGGCTACACCTTC
TRBV2	TRBJ2-1	-	few	CASSESASVSSYNEQFF	TGTGCCAGCAGTGAATCGGCTAGCGTTTCCTCCTACAATGAGCAGTTCTTC
TRBV4-1	TRBJ1-2	-	few	CASSQAMAVYGYTF	TGCGCCAGCAGCCAAGCGATGGCCGTATATGGCTACACCTTC
TRBV28	TRBJ1-5	-	-	CASSLGQPYKPQHF	TGTGCCAGCAGTTTGGGGCAGCCCTATAAGCCCCAGCATTTT
TRBV30	TRBJ1-4	-	-	CAWSSRRLFF	TGTGCCTGGAGTAGCCGTAGACTGTTTTTT
TRBV7-9	TRBJ2-5	TRBD2	-	CASSLKGGVVREKETQYF	TGTGCCAGCAGCTTAAAGGGAGGGGTAGTACGGGAAAAAGAGACCCAGTACTTC
TRBV6-6	TRBJ1-6	-	-	CASSYSSGGQSPLHF	TGTGCCAGCAGTTACTCGAGCGGGGGGCAATCACCCCTCCACTTT
TRBV5-1	TRBJ1-3	-	-	CASSLDTGRSGNTIYF	TGCGCCAGCAGCTTGGATACAGGACGCTCTGGAAACACCATATATTTT
TRBV27	TRBJ2-1	-	-	CASTISSAHEQFF	TGTGCCAGCACCATTTCTAGCGCTCATGAGCAGTTCTTC
TRBV28	TRBJ1-4	-	-	CASSSANEKLFF	TGTGCCAGCAGTTCAGCTAATGAAAAACTGTTTTTT